These 29 T cell receptor beta chains came from one sample sequenced in a study of blood T cell repertoires in COVID-19. Using immunoSEQ multiplex PCR, the repertoire was profiled, and TCRdb retains in-frame clones only, with some absent. The data hold about 330,000 clones, with around 87% observed a single time. The source material was PBMCs or T cells enriched from blood (not recorded which). The receptors here all came from a woman aged 25 to 45 who had recovered from COVID-19.

The chain joins TRBV29-1 to TRBJ2-5; 9 bases line up with TRBD2. The V and J ends lost 4 bases and 5 bases, in that order; junction bases with no gene match: 8. The CDR3 spans 14 residues. The germline CDR1 and CDR2 sequences are SQVTM and ANQGSEA. CDR3 sequence (DNA): TGCAGCGTTGGGGTAGCGGGGGTAAGGGAGACCCAGTACTTC. Translated: CSVGVAGVRETQYF.

On this clone itself: Different DNA sequences within this sample yield the same CDR3. The genes are TRBV5-1 and TRBJ1-6, with D unresolved. Germline loops: CDR1 SGHRS, CDR2 YFSETQ. V dropped 0 bases and J dropped 7 bases, with 5 bases sitting between them. The CDR3 totals 13 residues. Here the CDR3 DNA reads TGCGCCAGCAGCTTGGCGGGGAATTCACCCCTCCACTTT. It specifies CASSLAGNSPLHF. The whole variable domain, filled in from reference TRBV5-1 and TRBJ1-6, reads KAGVTQTPRYLIKTRGQQVTLSCSPISGHRSVSWYQQTPGQGLQFLFEYFSETQRNKGNFPGRFSGRQFSNSRSEMNVSTLELGDSALYLCASSLAGNSPLHFGNGTRLTVT.

The chain uses TRBV5-4 and TRBJ2-1; 10 bases match TRBD1. There are 16 residues in the CDR3. Germline CDR1 SGHNT, CDR2 YYREEE (reference sequence). V dropped 2 bases and J dropped 3; count of bases not matched to a gene: 5. CDR3 protein: CASSLGGQGNYNEQFF. The CDR3 DNA reads TGTGCCAGCAGCTTAGGGGGACAGGGGAACTACAATGAGCAGTTCTTC.

This sequence joins TRBV11-3 and TRBJ2-3; 7 positions agree with TRBD1. Germline values: CDR1 SGHNT, CDR2 YENEEA. There are 16 residues in the CDR3. V was clipped by 5 bases and J by 0 bases; unmatched bases: 8. CDR3 region: CASSVGQTASTDTQYF. CDR3 DNA: TGTGCCAGCAGCGTGGGACAGACGGCCAGCACAGATACGCAGTATTTT.

The genes are TRBV5-6 and TRBJ2-6; D unclear. Trimming stripped 5 bases from V and 0 bases from J, with 6 bases between. The CDR3 has 14 amino acids. Germline V gene data show CDR1 as SGHDT and CDR2 as YYEEEE. CDR3: CASSMSSGANVLTF. CDR3 in DNA: TGTGCCAGCAGTATGAGCTCTGGGGCCAACGTCCTGACTTTC.

The chain couples TRBV11-2 to TRBJ1-2, with 10 positions matching TRBD1. Looked up from germline, CDR1 is SGHAT and CDR2 is FQNNGV. V shed 3 bases and J 5 bases; nucleotides not matched to a gene: 3. The CDR3 has 14 residues. CDR3 sequence reads: CASSFGQGGYGYTF. Written as DNA, the CDR3 is TGTGCCAGCAGCTTCGGACAGGGGGGGTATGGCTACACCTTC.

In its sample, this clone was seen once. The V call is TRBV15, the J call TRBJ1-3; no definite D call. The germline gives CDR1 LNHNV, CDR2 YYDKDF (reference sequence). Trimming shortened V by 3 bases and J by 5 bases, and 17 bases separated the two germline ends. The CDR3 totals 16 residues. The CDR3 DNA sequence: TGTGCCACCAGCAGGCAGAGAGGCCAATCGAGAAACACCATATATTTT. This sequence encodes CATSRQRGQSRNTIYF.

A word on this clone: A junction end diverges from the germline sequence, so it may reflect a read error. The V call is TRBV7-7, the J call TRBJ2-1; 11 bases match TRBD2. The CDR3 has 15 amino acids. Germline values: CDR1 SSHAT, CDR2 FNYEAQ (reference sequence). This CDR3 is CASTSTSGVYNEQFF. The DNA of the CDR3 is TGTGCTAGCACTTCGACTAGCGGGGTTTACAATGAGCAGTTCTTC.

This clone was recorded a few times. The rearrangement links TRBV18 to TRBJ1-6; TRBD1 is a possible D gene (5 bases). The CDR3 consists of 14 residues. Deletions cut 5 bases from V and 8 bases from J, with 13 bases between. The germline gives CDR1 KGHSH, CDR2 LQKENI. The CDR3 spells CASSSAGRDSPLHF. The CDR3 bases are TGTGCCAGCTCATCTGCCGGCAGGGATTCACCCCTCCACTTT.

V and J are TRBV28 and TRBJ2-2, with TRBD2 identical over 7 bases. Per germline, CDR1 MDHEN and CDR2 SYDVKM. This CDR3 has 15 amino acids. V trimming: 5 bases; J trimming: 3 bases; junction bases outside the gene matches: 6. CDR3 in DNA: TGTGCCAGCAGTGCCACCGGGGGGTACACCGGGGAGCTGTTTTTT. Encoded protein: CASSATGGYTGELFF. The variable domain in full, with the rest retrieved from reference TRBV28 and TRBJ2-2, is DVKVTQSSRYLVKRTGEKVFLECVQDMDHENMFWYRQDPGLGLRLIYFSYDVKMKEKGDIPEGYSVSREKKERFSLILESASTNQTSMYLCASSATGGYTGELFFGEGSRLTVL.

In its sample, this clone was seen once. The chain uses TRBV11-2 and TRBJ2-1; TRBD2 matches at 11 bases. Germline CDR1 is SGHAT and CDR2 is FQNNGV. V was pared by 6 bases and J by 0 bases, with 1 base of the junction left unmatched. CDR3 length: 15 residues. CDR3 loop: CASRLAGASYNEQFF. CDR3 DNA sequence: TGTGCCAGCAGACTAGCGGGGGCCTCCTACAATGAGCAGTTCTTC.

The chain uses TRBV2 and TRBJ2-3; the match to TRBD2 covers 8 bases. The CDR3 contains 18 residues. Germline V lookup: CDR1 SNHLY, CDR2 FYNNEI. The V gene end was trimmed by 4 bases and the J gene end by 0 bases; junction bases not matched to a gene: 12. As DNA, the CDR3 is TGTGCCAGCAGTGGGGGGCTAGCGGGCCACCCGAGCACAGATACGCAGTATTTT. Protein: CASSGGLAGHPSTDTQYF.

V is TRBV5-1 and J is TRBJ1-4, with TRBD1 matching over 7 bases. There are 15 residues in the CDR3. Germline CDR1 is SGHRS and CDR2 is YFSETQ. V dropped 0 bases and J dropped 2; count of bases not matched to a gene: 1. DNA for the CDR3: TGCGCCAGCAGCTTGGGGGGACAGACTAATGAAAAACTGTTTTTT. It translates to CASSLGGQTNEKLFF.

V gene TRBV19 combines with J gene TRBJ1-2; 8 bases are shared with TRBD1. The CDR3 is 15 residues long. Germline loops: CDR1 LNHDA, CDR2 SQIVND (reference sequence). The trim removed 4 bases at V and 0 bases at J, leaving 4 bases unmatched. The CDR3 protein is CASSTGQGANYGYTF. The DNA for the CDR3 is TGTGCCAGTAGTACTGGACAGGGTGCTAACTATGGCTACACCTTC.

V gene TRBV19 combines with J gene TRBJ2-1, with 9 bases identical to TRBD1. The germline V gene encodes CDR1 LNHDA and CDR2 SQIVND (reference sequence). V lost 3 bases to trimming and J lost 9 bases; unmatched junction nucleotides: 9. The CDR3 has 15 amino acids. The CDR3 coding sequence is TGTGCCAGTAGTATCTTGGGACAGGGCGTGCTTGAGCAGTTCTTC. This gives the protein CASSILGQGVLEQFF.

This clone was observed a few times. The chain joins TRBV6-1 to TRBJ2-3; 7 bases are shared with TRBD1. Germline CDR1 and CDR2: MNHNS and SASEGT. The junction had 2 bases not matched to a gene; V was cut back by 2 bases and J by 3 bases. The CDR3 runs to 14 residues. The CDR3 coding sequence is TGTGCCAGCAGTGAACCCAGGGGGACAGATACGCAGTATTTT. Translation: CASSEPRGTDTQYF.

J is TRBJ1-1 and V is TRBV29-1, with 7 bases identical to TRBD1. The CDR3 spans 13 residues. The V gene end was trimmed by 4 bases and the J gene end by 3 bases; junction bases not matched to a gene: 5. Germline lookup yields CDR1 SQVTM and CDR2 ANQGSEA. The CDR3 bases are TGCAGCGTTGGGGCAGGGGGAGACACTGAAGCTTTCTTT. This sequence encodes CSVGAGGDTEAFF.

The gene calls are TRBV7-2 and TRBJ2-6, with 7 bases aligning to TRBD1. This CDR3 is built from 16 residues. After removal of 0 bases from V and 4 bases from J, the junction contained 3 bases not matched to a gene. Germline V gene lookup returns CDR1 SGHTA and CDR2 FQGNSA. The CDR3 is CASSLAGTAGANVLTF. The CDR3 DNA follows: TGTGCCAGCAGCTTAGCTGGGACAGCCGGGGCCAACGTCCTGACTTTC.

V is TRBV30 and J is TRBJ1-2; maybe TRBD1 (6 bases). CDR3 length: 13 residues. V gave up 8 bases and J gave up 4 bases, with 17 bases separating them. CDR1 is GTSNPN, CDR2 SVGIG, per germline (reference sequence). CDR3 in amino acids: CARTTGLAYGYTF. The CDR3 nucleotides read TGTGCCCGAACAACAGGGCTCGCCTATGGCTACACCTTC.

The chain employs TRBV5-6 and TRBJ2-1; maybe TRBD2 (5 bases). CDR1 is SGHDT, CDR2 YYEEEE, per germline. With 0 bases removed from V and 12 bases from J, the gap between germline ends came to 13 bases. The CDR3 loop spans 13 amino acids. The CDR3 sequence is CASSLGWRGWQFF. CDR3 nucleotide sequence: TGTGCCAGCAGCTTGGGGTGGCGCGGGTGGCAGTTCTTC. The full variable domain, completed using reference TRBV5-6 and TRBJ2-1, is DAGVTQSPTHLIKTRGQQVTLRCSPKSGHDTVSWYQQALGQGPQFIFQYYEEEERQRGNFPDRFSGHQFPNYSSELNVNALLLGDSALYLCASSLGWRGWQFFGPGTRLTVL.

The V gene is TRBV11-1, the J gene TRBJ1-6, with a tentative D call TRBD1 (5 bases). V shed 2 bases and J shed 9 bases, with 14 bases lying between them. CDR1 and CDR2 (germline): SGHAT, FQDESV (reference sequence). The CDR3 runs to 15 residues. DNA for the CDR3: TGTGCCAGCAGCTTAAGGTGGGGGGTTGGTTCACCCCTCCACTTT. Amino acids: CASSLRWGVGSPLHF.

This clone was counted once. This chain joins TRBV4-3 and TRBJ2-5; D call uncertain. This CDR3 has 16 residues. V lost 0 bases and J lost 0, with 11 bases in between. The germline V gene encodes CDR1 LGHNA and CDR2 YSLEER. This CDR3 is CASSQEPSAYQETQYF. DNA of the CDR3: TGCGCCAGCAGCCAAGAACCCAGCGCCTACCAAGAGACCCAGTACTTC.

This rearrangement joins TRBV5-6 to TRBJ1-1, with 7 bases that match TRBD1. The trim removed 3 bases at V and 4 bases at J, leaving 6 bases unmatched. CDR1 and CDR2 (germline): SGHDT, YYEEEE. The length of the CDR3 is 14 residues. CDR3 protein: CASSYIPGGTEAFF. The CDR3 DNA follows: TGTGCCAGCAGCTATATCCCAGGGGGCACTGAAGCTTTCTTT.

The V and J genes are TRBV28 and TRBJ1-5, with D perhaps matching TRBD1 (5 bases). The CDR3 is made up of 13 amino acids. The V and J ends lost 6 bases and 7 bases respectively, with 13 bases between them. Germline CDR1 reads MDHEN; CDR2 reads SYDVKM. The CDR3 here is CASRGGGWQPQHF. For the CDR3, the DNA is TGTGCCAGCAGAGGCGGGGGTTGGCAGCCCCAGCATTTT. Filled out from reference TRBV28 and TRBJ1-5, the complete variable domain reads DVKVTQSSRYLVKRTGEKVFLECVQDMDHENMFWYRQDPGLGLRLIYFSYDVKMKEKGDIPEGYSVSREKKERFSLILESASTNQTSMYLCASRGGGWQPQHFGDGTRLSIL.

CDR3 bases: TGTGCCAGCAGCCTGCGGGGGGCGGGGTCACCCCTCCACTTT. Translation: CASSLRGAGSPLHF. This rearrangement joins TRBV9 to TRBJ1-6; the D gene is possibly TRBD1 (6 bases). The germline V gene has CDR1 SGDLS and CDR2 YYNGEE. Between the trimmed V and J ends, which lost 4 bases and 10 bases, there was a span of 15 bases. The CDR3 is 14 amino acids.

The V call is TRBV9, the J call TRBJ2-2; TRBD1 matches at 10 bases. The germline CDR1 and CDR2 sequences are SGDLS and YYNGEE. V lost 6 bases and J lost 4; bases outside the gene matches: 6. The CDR3 is made up of 15 amino acids. CDR3 coding DNA: TGTGCCAGCACCGGACAGGGGGTTACCACCGGGGAGCTGTTTTTT. The encoded protein is CASTGQGVTTGELFF.

The V and J genes are TRBV3-1 (or the pseudogene TRBV3-2) and TRBJ1-2; D gene uncertain. Between the trimmed V and J ends, which lost 0 bases and 7 bases, there was a span of 9 bases. The CDR3 is made up of 13 amino acids. From germline, CDR1 is LGHDT and CDR2 YNNKEL (reference sequence). Here the CDR3 DNA reads TGTGCCAGCAGCCAAGATTACCAGGCTGGCTACACCTTC. This translates into CASSQDYQAGYTF.

The V gene is TRBV10-1, the J gene TRBJ1-6, with unresolved D. Germline V CDR1 and CDR2: WNHNN, SYGVQD (reference sequence). Deletions cut 11 bases from V and 8 bases from J, with 16 bases between. The CDR3 runs to 13 residues. CDR3 protein: CASPRRWDSPLHF. In DNA, the CDR3 is TGCGCCTCCCCAAGGAGATGGGATTCACCCCTCCACTTT.

J is TRBJ2-1 and V is TRBV30; weak D call: TRBD1 (5 bases). This CDR3 has 13 amino acids. V gave up 7 bases and J gave up 0 bases, with 10 bases separating them. Germline CDR1 reads GTSNPN; CDR2 reads SVGIG (reference sequence). The CDR3 region has the DNA TGTGCCTCCCGACAGAGCTCCTACAATGAGCAGTTCTTC. Protein sequence: CASRQSSYNEQFF. Complete variable domain (other parts from reference TRBV30 and TRBJ2-1): SQTIHQWPATLVQPVGSPLSLECTVEGTSNPNLYWYRQAAGRGLQLLFYSVGIGQISSEVPQNLSASRPQDRQFILSSKKLLLSDSGFYLCASRQSSYNEQFFGPGTRLTVL.